This TCR beta chain was identified during a study of molecular identifiers for immune sequencing clone quantification. Study at large: Across replicate runs, RNA obtained from about 21,000 or 97,000 naive CD8 cells was divided into five, with four undergoing sequencing.

Bulk TCR libraries were made with methods that had been previously described and with listed TCR primers. TCRdb independently ran MiXCR on the PCR reads; one entry per CDR3 protein. Of about 510,000 distinct CDR3 sequences in the sample, around 23% are singletons; the top ten hold approximately 0.8%. The J segment lost 2 bases and the V segment lost 3 bases, leaving 13 bases of the junction unmatched. The CDR3 totals 18 residues. Germline CDR1 reads MDHEN; CDR2 reads SYDVKM. From about 19,000 to 1,100,000 sorted cells, naive CD8 libraries were generated with 10%, 30% or 50% RNA. Sorting was used to obtain naive CD8 T cells (CD8+CD4-CCR7+CD45RA+).

Sequencing used naive CD8+ T cells from blood, with Jurkat cell RNA spiked in. The subset: FACS-sorted CD8+CD4-CCR7+CD45RA+ naive T cells. The receptor was derived from a human donor in good health. Some libraries in this study had Jurkat cell RNA spiked in. This chain connects TRBV28 to TRBJ2-7; 10 bases are a match to TRBD1. CDR3 nucleotide sequence: TGTGCCAGCAGTTTCCGGGACAGGGGTCTGCGAATCCCCTACGAGCAGTACTTC. Translated: CASSFRDRGLRIPYEQYF.